These T cell receptor beta chains were read from a single sample in a study of metastatic and nonmetastatic thyroid tumors. TCRdb re-called clones from the PCR reads using MiXCR. The profile covers some 22,000 clones, with under 25% appearing a single time and approximately 13% taken by the ten largest. The sample comprised tumor tissue. All receptors derive from a female donor with papillary thyroid cancer or a benign thyroid nodule (not recorded which). Some clones in this sample may be carry-over from other donors' samples. The CDR3 runs from the conserved cysteine through the conserved F or W. A D gene is named only where the DNA matches it firmly. Where a row states a size, it is once, few, many or the class of an expanded clone; other rows omit it.

TRBD2	medium-sized	15	TRBV6-2/TRBV6-3	TRBJ2-2	CASRALAGTERELFF	TGTGCCAGCAGAGCGCTAGCGGGAACAGAGAGGGAGCTGTTTTTT
.	few	15	TRBV20-1	TRBJ1-6	CSARERGAYNSPLHF	TGCAGTGCTAGAGAAAGGGGGGCCTATAATTCACCCCTCCACTTT
.	.	16	TRBV13	TRBJ1-2	CASSFPGGEGSYGYTF	TGTGCCAGCAGCTTCCCCGGTGGCGAGGGGAGCTATGGCTACACCTTC
.	many	13	TRBV7-2	TRBJ1-3	CASSDFSGNTIYF	TGTGCCAGCAGCGATTTCTCTGGAAACACCATATATTTT
.	many	13	TRBV19	TRBJ1-1	CASSIGADSEAFF	TGTGCCAGTAGTATAGGTGCAGACAGCGAAGCTTTCTTT
TRBD1	.	14	TRBV2	TRBJ2-7	CASSGGTGDYEQYF	TGTGCCAGCAGTGGTGGGACAGGAGACTACGAGCAGTACTTC
TRBD2	.	14	TRBV5-4	TRBJ2-7	CAGSRGLVPYEQYF	TGTGCCGGCAGCCGCGGACTAGTGCCCTACGAGCAGTACTTC
TRBD1	medium-sized	13	TRBV6-1	TRBJ1-2	CASRTGQHYGYTF	TGTGCCAGCAGGACGGGACAGCACTATGGCTACACCTTC
.	few	13	TRBV2	TRBJ1-2	CASTDSNNYGYTF	TGTGCCAGCACGGACAGCAATAACTATGGCTACACCTTC
TRBD2	once	14	TRBV11-3	TRBJ2-1	CASSGPGGPDEQFF	TGTGCCAGCAGTGGCCCGGGGGGGCCTGATGAGCAGTTCTTC
.	.	15	TRBV19	TRBJ2-3	CASSIASGLTDTQYF	TGTGCCAGTAGTATAGCGAGCGGCCTCACAGATACGCAGTATTTT
TRBD1	few	15	TRBV5-1	TRBJ1-5	CASSLRGGDNQPQHF	TGCGCCAGCAGCTTGAGAGGGGGCGACAATCAGCCCCAGCATTTT
.	many	13	TRBV6-5	TRBJ2-5	CASSYSVAETQYF	TGTGCCAGCAGTTACTCGGTGGCCGAGACCCAGTACTTC
.	.	14	TRBV20-1	TRBJ1-3	CSARTYGSGNTIYF	TGCAGTGCTCGGACCTATGGCTCTGGAAACACCATATATTTT
.	medium-sized	12	TRBV4-3	TRBJ2-7	CASSSVGYEQYF	TGCGCCAGCTCGAGCGTAGGCTACGAGCAGTACTTC
.	.	12	TRBV20-1	TRBJ2-1	CSARDGFAEQFF	TGCAGTGCTAGAGACGGCTTTGCGGAGCAGTTCTTC
.	many	15	TRBV30	TRBJ1-5	CAWKTQGDLGQPQHF	TGTGCCTGGAAAACCCAAGGGGATTTGGGTCAGCCCCAGCATTTT
.	.	15	TRBV20-1	TRBJ2-7	CSAEGAAGNSYEQYF	TGCAGTGCTGAGGGGGCAGCGGGGAACTCCTACGAGCAGTACTTC
.	few	15	TRBV10-3	TRBJ2-7	CAISDLSQGLNEQYF	TGTGCCATCAGTGATTTATCCCAGGGGCTGAACGAGCAGTACTTC
.	.	16	TRBV30	TRBJ2-7	CAWSHGYGPRVNEQYF	TGTGCCTGGAGCCACGGCTACGGACCCCGGGTGAACGAGCAGTACTTC
.	.	15	TRBV19	TRBJ2-5	CASIPFHHDGGTQYF	TGTGCCAGTATCCCTTTTCATCACGATGGGGGGACCCAGTACTTC
.	.	17	TRBV25-1	TRBJ2-1	CASSEAGFTSSYNEQFF	TGTGCCAGCAGTGAAGCCGGGTTCACGAGCTCCTACAATGAGCAGTTCTTC
TRBD1	.	15	TRBV30	TRBJ1-2	CAFRLRDRGSQGYTF	TGTGCCTTTCGCCTCCGGGACAGGGGATCGCAAGGCTACACCTTC
.	many	13	TRBV12-3/TRBV12-4	TRBJ2-3	CASSLLRADTQYF	TGTGCCAGCAGTTTATTGAGGGCAGATACGCAGTATTTT
.	many	16	TRBV19	TRBJ2-2	CASSIYSPVYTGELFF	TGTGCCAGTAGTATATACTCACCAGTTTACACCGGGGAGCTGTTTTTT
TRBD1	many	15	TRBV28	TRBJ1-1	CASTLRTGRNTEAFF	TGTGCCAGCACCCTCCGGACAGGACGCAACACTGAAGCTTTCTTT
TRBD1	.	14	TRBV13	TRBJ2-7	CASSLRQGAYEQYF	TGTGCCAGCAGCCTGAGACAGGGAGCCTACGAGCAGTACTTC